This TCR beta chain was sequenced for a study of blood T cell repertoires in COVID-19. Trimming cost V 8 bases and J 6 bases, with 15 bases left between them. The CDR3 covers 13 residues. CDR1 and CDR2 from the germline V gene are LNHDA and SQIVND (reference sequence). TCRdb's table, derived via immunoSEQ multiplex PCR, lists solely in-frame clones and lacks some. The sample yields fewer than 450,000 clones, about 88% seen once. The source is a woman between 18 and 29 years old who had recovered from COVID-19. Sequencing input: PBMCs or T cells enriched from blood (not recorded which). The gene calls are TRBV19 and TRBJ2-3; weak D call: TRBD2 (6 bases). The CDR3 here is CASGPGGVDTQYF. The CDR3 nucleotides are TGTGCCAGTGGGCCGGGCGGGGTTGATACGCAGTATTTT.